The 20 T cell receptor beta chains in this list originate from one sample, sequenced in a study of blood T cell repertoires in COVID-19. Clones were sequenced by immunoSEQ multiplex PCR, and TCRdb holds only the in-frame ones, with some missing. Altogether about 26,000 clones are present, roughly 89% being singletons, with the ten largest covering 4.9%. Sequencing was done on a sample of peripheral blood. The receptors were sampled from a man between 65 and 85 years old with active COVID-19.

This chain links TRBV7-8 with TRBJ1-3, with 7 bases identical to TRBD1. Per the germline V gene, CDR1 is SGHVS and CDR2 is FQNEAQ. The J segment lost 1 base and the V segment lost 5 bases, leaving 8 bases of the junction unmatched. The CDR3 sequence is 16 residues long. The CDR3 coding sequence is TGTGCCAGCAGCAGACGGACAGGAGGTTCTGGAAACACCATATATTTT. Protein: CASSRRTGGSGNTIYF. Based on the CDR3 plus reference TRBV7-8 and TRBJ1-3, the full variable domain is GAGVSQSPRYKVAKRGQDVALRCDPISGHVSLFWYQQALGQGPEFLTYFQNEAQLDKSGLPSDRFFAERPEGSVSTLKIQRTQQEDSAVYLCASSRRTGGSGNTIYFGEGSWLTVV.

The CDR3 DNA sequence: TGTGCCAGCAGTTTATCCTTCGGTAGCCCCTACGAGCAGTACTTC. Protein: CASSLSFGSPYEQYF. This sequence joins TRBV27 and TRBJ2-7, with no clear D. The CDR3 sequence is 15 residues long. Germline CDR1 is MNHEY and CDR2 is SMNVEV (reference sequence). V was trimmed by 0 bases and J by 2 bases, leaving 11 bases between them.

The chain couples TRBV5-6 to TRBJ1-4; TRBD1 agrees at 10 bases. The CDR3 consists of 15 residues. CDR1 and CDR2 from the germline V gene are SGHDT and YYEEEE. Losses at the gene ends were 7 bases for V and 7 bases for J; bases not matched to a gene: 10. The CDR3 sequence is CASAGRGTGVEKLFF. CDR3 sequence (DNA): TGTGCCAGCGCTGGGAGGGGGACAGGGGTTGAAAAACTGTTTTTT.

This clone showed up just once. The chain is built from TRBV27 and TRBJ2-7; TRBD1 matches at 8 bases. CDR1 and CDR2 (germline): MNHEY, SMNVEV (reference sequence). The CDR3 loop spans 14 amino acids. V was clipped by 5 bases and J by 4 bases; unmatched bases: 7. The CDR3 sequence is CASSTMDRVYEQYF. CDR3 DNA sequence: TGTGCCAGCAGTACCATGGACAGGGTGTACGAGCAGTACTTC.

CDR3 sequence: CASSSRDVEEYF. CDR3 in DNA: TGTGCCAGCAGTTCGCGGGACGTCGAAGAGTACTTC. The rearrangement uses TRBV12-3 or TRBV12-4 and TRBJ2-7; D is possibly TRBD2 (6 bases). The CDR3 sequence is 12 residues long. Deletions cut 4 bases from V and 11 bases from J, with 15 bases between.

The chain uses TRBV9 and TRBJ2-5; 7 bases match TRBD1. Germline V lookup: CDR1 SGDLS, CDR2 YYNGEE. J was trimmed by 5 bases and V by 4 bases; bases with no gene match: 8. This CDR3 region has 14 residues. CDR3 protein: CASSYGTARETQYF. Written as DNA, the CDR3 is TGTGCCAGCAGCTACGGGACAGCCAGGGAGACCCAGTACTTC.

J is TRBJ1-1 and V is TRBV2; the D is unclear. There are 13 residues in the CDR3. Germline lookup yields CDR1 SNHLY and CDR2 FYNNEI. The V and J ends lost 4 bases and 4 bases respectively, with 10 bases between them. Here the CDR3 DNA reads TGTGCCAGCAGTGTTGGGGAGGGCACTGAAGCTTTCTTT. Its protein is CASSVGEGTEAFF.

This clone was seen more than once but under ten times. This chain links TRBV19 with TRBJ1-2; D unresolved. The CDR3 runs to 17 residues. CDR1 LNHDA and CDR2 SQIVND come from the germline V gene (reference sequence). V was clipped by 1 base and J by 0 bases, with 15 bases between them. The CDR3 region has the DNA TGTGCCAGTAGTATAGCGGAGTCCGAGACCGCTAACTATGGCTACACCTTC. Encoded protein: CASSIAESETANYGYTF.

This chain connects TRBV7-2 to TRBJ1-6; 10 bases line up with TRBD1. Trimming took 1 base from V and 10 from J; bases not matched to a gene: 4. The CDR3 is 15 amino acids. CDR1 SGHTA and CDR2 FQGNSA come from the germline V gene. The CDR3 spells CASSLGGDRGSPLHF. Here the CDR3 DNA reads TGTGCCAGCAGCTTAGGGGGGGACAGGGGCTCACCCCTCCACTTT.

This clone was recorded once. The V call is TRBV12-3 or TRBV12-4, the J call TRBJ2-7; D not certain. V was clipped by 2 bases and J by 5 bases, with 4 bases between them. This CDR3 contains 11 residues. CDR3 amino acids: CASSLTDEQYF. CDR3 nucleotide sequence: TGTGCCAGCAGTTTAACGGACGAGCAGTACTTC.

This clone ranks as medium-sized (0.01 to 0.1%). Other DNA sequences within the sample encode an identical CDR3. V usage is TRBV29-1 and J usage is TRBJ1-2; 11 nucleotides agree with TRBD1. CDR3 length: 15 residues. Unmatched junction bases numbered 10, after V lost 6 bases and J lost 4 bases. Germline V lookup: CDR1 SQVTM, CDR2 ANQGSEA. CDR3 region: CSVTGTGGLSYGYTF. In nucleotides, the CDR3 is TGCAGCGTCACCGGGACAGGGGGTCTAAGCTATGGCTACACCTTC.

The chain employs TRBV9 and TRBJ2-3; 11 bases agree with TRBD2. This CDR3 is 15 amino acids long. V lost 3 bases, J lost 5 bases, and 5 bases stayed unmatched. In germline, CDR1 is SGDLS, CDR2 YYNGEE. CDR3 region: CASSGSGGAGDTQYF. CDR3 in DNA: TGTGCCAGCAGCGGTAGCGGGGGGGCCGGAGATACGCAGTATTTT.

The gene calls are TRBV6-5 and TRBJ1-2; TRBD1 matches 7 bases. Per germline, CDR1 MNHEY and CDR2 SVGAGI. The CDR3 has 13 amino acids. V was clipped by 6 bases and J by 6 bases; unmatched bases: 7. Here the CDR3 reads CASSPGTAHGYTF. CDR3 bases: TGTGCCAGCAGCCCCGGGACAGCCCATGGCTACACCTTC.

J is TRBJ2-3 and V is TRBV10-3, with a weak D call TRBD1 (6 bases). Germline V lookup: CDR1 ENHRY, CDR2 SYGVKD. This CDR3 has 15 amino acids. Deletions cut 6 bases from V and 0 bases from J, with 13 bases between. CDR3 nucleotides: TGTGCCATCAGGCCAGGGGATTCTAGCACAGATACGCAGTATTTT. It translates to CAIRPGDSSTDTQYF.

The chain joins TRBV7-9 to TRBJ1-1; TRBD1 matches 7 bases. Germline values: CDR1 SEHNR, CDR2 FQNEAQ (reference sequence). This CDR3 has 16 amino acids. J lost 2 bases, V lost 5 bases, and 11 bases had no gene match. This CDR3 is CASSPQGQRKNTEAFF. Written as DNA, the CDR3 is TGTGCCAGCAGCCCCCAGGGACAGAGAAAAAACACTGAAGCTTTCTTT.

The chain couples TRBV5-4 to TRBJ2-3; D unresolved. The CDR3 length is 13 residues. V was pared by 0 bases and J by 5 bases, with 7 bases between. CDR1 SGHNT and CDR2 YYREEE come from the germline V gene (reference sequence). CDR3: CASSLDAEDTQYF. CDR3 nucleotides: TGTGCCAGCAGCTTGGACGCGGAAGATACGCAGTATTTT.

J is TRBJ2-5 and V is TRBV6-2 or TRBV6-3, with no clear D. V dropped 2 bases and J dropped 0 bases, with 4 bases sitting between them. The CDR3 has 13 residues. Germline V gene data show CDR1 as MNHEY and CDR2 as SVGEGT. CDR3 region: CASSYANQETQYF. The CDR3 DNA sequence: TGTGCCAGCAGTTACGCGAACCAAGAGACCCAGTACTTC.

This chain links TRBV18 with TRBJ1-2; TRBD1 aligns across 9 bases. CDR3 size: 18 residues. Germline V gene lookup returns CDR1 KGHSH and CDR2 LQKENI. V lost 3 bases to trimming and J lost 6 bases; unmatched junction nucleotides: 17. CDR3 residues: CASSPRNYVRTGGDGYTF. CDR3 sequence (DNA): TGTGCCAGCTCACCGCGAAATTACGTCCGCACAGGGGGCGATGGCTACACCTTC.

The V and J genes are TRBV4-3 and TRBJ1-1; 7 bases are shared with TRBD1. The germline V gene has CDR1 LGHNA and CDR2 YSLEER. J gave up 1 base and V 1 base, and 3 bases lay outside the gene matches. This CDR3 has 15 amino acids. The CDR3 nucleotides read TGCGCCAGCAGCCAAGCCCGGGACAGGAACACTGAAGCTTTCTTT. It encodes CASSQARDRNTEAFF.

The chain employs TRBV15 and TRBJ2-1, with 9 positions matching TRBD2. Losses at the gene ends were 9 bases for V and 3 bases for J; bases not matched to a gene: 9. This CDR3 is 15 amino acids long. Germline V gene sequence: CDR1 LNHNV, CDR2 YYDKDF (reference sequence). The CDR3 reads CATKAGGPIYNEQFF. The CDR3 nucleotides read TGTGCCACTAAAGCGGGGGGCCCGATCTACAATGAGCAGTTCTTC.